Following are 5 T cell receptor beta chains from one sample sequenced in a study of cytomegalovirus exposure and HLA in healthy donors. It was with 60 Vbeta and 13 Jbeta primers that the PCR ran. Some clones are missing from TCRdb's copy, which holds only in-frame ones; the method was immunoSEQ multiplex PCR. The table lists about 190,000 clones, around 87% of them singletons. The sequenced sample was PBMCs. The receptors were gathered from a man younger than 40 in good health and CMV-seronegative.

V and J are TRBV28 and TRBJ1-2, with D perhaps matching TRBD1 (5 bases). The V end was cut by 1 base, the J end by 8 bases, with 14 bases between. Germline V gives CDR1 MDHEN, CDR2 SYDVKM. There are 14 residues in the CDR3. The CDR3, as DNA: TGTGCCAGCAGTTTATTTGCCAGGGAATGGGGCTACACCTTC. It is translated as CASSLFAREWGYTF.

The chain links TRBV7-6 to TRBJ2-5, with D possibly TRBD1 on 6 matching bases. Deletions cut 1 base from V and 5 bases from J, with 11 bases between. Germline CDR1 is SGHVS and CDR2 is FNYEAQ. The CDR3 sequence is 14 residues long. CDR3 in DNA: TGTGCCAGCAGCTTAGGGACAGTCCGGGAGACCCAGTACTTC. Translating gives CASSLGTVRETQYF.

The chain combines TRBV27 with TRBJ1-2, with D maybe TRBD1 (6 bases). The CDR3 has 18 residues. CDR1 MNHEY and CDR2 SMNVEV come from the germline V gene (reference sequence). V was shortened by 4 bases and J by 6 bases, with 27 bases between the two germline ends. The CDR3: CASSWTGTLSPGTHGYTF. Here the CDR3 DNA reads TGTGCCAGCAGTTGGACCGGGACACTATCCCCAGGGACCCATGGCTACACCTTC.

The V gene is TRBV5-6, the J gene TRBJ2-1; 11 bases agree with TRBD2. The CDR3 has 15 residues. Germline CDR1 is SGHDT and CDR2 is YYEEEE. V gave up 6 bases and J gave up 8 bases; unmatched junction bases: 10. CDR3 nucleotide sequence: TGTGCCAGCAAGATTAGCGGGAGGGCCGGAGATGAGCAGTTCTTC. Translated: CASKISGRAGDEQFF.

V is TRBV27 and J is TRBJ2-7, with 7 bases lining up with TRBD1. The CDR3 covers 15 residues. Trimming at V came to 6 bases and at J to 0 bases, leaving 8 bases not matched to a gene. Germline loops: CDR1 MNHEY, CDR2 SMNVEV (reference sequence). The chain's CDR3 is CASREQGIHSYEQYF. The DNA of the CDR3 is TGTGCCAGCAGGGAACAGGGGATCCACTCCTACGAGCAGTACTTC.